These 6 T cell receptor beta chains were sequenced from one sample in a study of identical twins. Each CDR3 protein is one row after TCRdb ran MiXCR on the 5' RACE reads. The table has over 550,000 distinct CDR3 sequences, around 7.4% seen once. The same sample was also studied in work on yellow fever vaccine responses in identical twins.

Sequenced: PBMCs. These receptors were collected from a woman aged 18-29 years in good health.

This clonotype has more than one count but fewer than ten. This chain connects TRBV7-8 to TRBJ2-5; 8 positions match TRBD2. Germline lookup yields CDR1 SGHVS and CDR2 FQNEAQ. J lost 7 bases, V lost 7 bases, and 14 bases had no gene match. The CDR3 contains 15 residues. This CDR3 reads CASTSLADKRGTQYF. The CDR3 DNA is TGTGCCAGCACCTCACTAGCGGACAAACGGGGGACCCAGTACTTC.

There are many counts of this clonotype. The gene calls are TRBV29-1 and TRBJ2-5; TRBD2 aligns across 7 bases. The V and J ends lost 0 bases and 2 bases, in that order; junction bases with no gene match: 6. Germline CDR1 and CDR2: SQVTM and ANQGSEA. This CDR3 is built from 15 residues. The CDR3 DNA follows: TGCAGCGTTGAAGATCGTGTCGGGGGGCAAGAGACCCAGTACTTC. This encodes CSVEDRVGGQETQYF.

In this sample, this clonotype turned up many times. V is TRBV7-6 and J is TRBJ2-1, with TRBD2 as a possible D gene (5 bases). Trimming removed 2 bases from V and 3 bases from J, with 14 bases in between. The CDR3 runs 16 residues. The V gene's germline CDR1 is SGHVS and CDR2 FNYEAQ. The CDR3 is CASSLRAEEYYNEQFF. The DNA for the CDR3 is TGTGCCAGCAGCTTAAGAGCGGAAGAATACTACAATGAGCAGTTCTTC.

Concerning this clonotype itself: This likely comes from a read error, as the CDR3 has no conserved phenylalanine or tryptophan at its end. No DNA is shown, since the ends of the CDR3 on it are uncertain; the CDR3 is the one TCRdb lists. The chain has TRBV9 and TRBJ2-7; the table's TRBD1 call for D was not verified on the DNA. Germline CDR1 is SGDLS and CDR2 is YYNGEE. The CDR3 length is 10 residues, termini included. The CDR3 region is CASSYRDRVI.

This clonotype was seen ten or more times. The rearrangement links TRBV28 to TRBJ1-1; D call uncertain. CDR1 and CDR2 (germline): MDHEN, SYDVKM. This CDR3 comprises 13 residues. V lost 8 bases and J lost 0, with 10 bases in between. The CDR3 region is CASWPSMNTEAFF. The DNA of the CDR3 is TGTGCCAGCTGGCCCAGTATGAACACTGAAGCTTTCTTT.

This clonotype was counted at least ten times. This rearrangement joins TRBV7-6 to TRBJ2-5; D is unclear. V was clipped by 2 bases and J by 5 bases, with 18 bases between them. This CDR3 is built from 16 residues. Germline CDR1 reads SGHVS; CDR2 reads FNYEAQ. CDR3 coding DNA: TGTGCCAGCAGCTTAATGTCCCGGCGGTCGTATGAGACCCAGTACTTC. Its protein is CASSLMSRRSYETQYF.